The source of this TCR beta chain is a study of T cell repertoires in ileal Crohn's disease. As for the study in general: About half received postoperative treatment, about a dozen with thiopurines and 18 anti-TNF.

TCRdb's table, derived via immunoSEQ multiplex PCR, lists solely in-frame clones and lacks some. The table includes about 5,300 clones, approximately 85% detected once. Trimming pared 8 bases from V and 0 bases from J, leaving 7 bases between. The CDR3 is made up of 12 amino acids. CDR1 SNHLY and CDR2 FYNNEI come from the germline V gene. Included were adult ileal or ileocolonic Crohn's patients indicated for ileocolonic resection. This receptor was taken from an adult with Crohn's disease. Sequenced sample: ileal tissue. This sequence joins TRBV2 and TRBJ1-1; possible D gene TRBD1, 5 bases. The CDR3 region has the DNA TGTGCCAGCTTCAGGGTGAACACTGAAGCTTTCTTT. Protein sequence: CASFRVNTEAFF.